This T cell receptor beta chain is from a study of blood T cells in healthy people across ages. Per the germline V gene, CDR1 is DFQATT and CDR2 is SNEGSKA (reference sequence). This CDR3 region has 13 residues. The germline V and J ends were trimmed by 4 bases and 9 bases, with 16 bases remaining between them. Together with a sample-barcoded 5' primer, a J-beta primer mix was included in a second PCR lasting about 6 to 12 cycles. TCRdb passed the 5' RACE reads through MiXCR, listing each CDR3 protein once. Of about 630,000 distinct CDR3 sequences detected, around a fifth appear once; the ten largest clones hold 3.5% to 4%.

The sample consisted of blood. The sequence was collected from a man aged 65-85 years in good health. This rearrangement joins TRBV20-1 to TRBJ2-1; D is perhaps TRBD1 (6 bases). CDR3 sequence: CSANRDGLFEQFF. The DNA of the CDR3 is TGCAGTGCTAACAGGGACGGCTTATTTGAGCAGTTCTTC.